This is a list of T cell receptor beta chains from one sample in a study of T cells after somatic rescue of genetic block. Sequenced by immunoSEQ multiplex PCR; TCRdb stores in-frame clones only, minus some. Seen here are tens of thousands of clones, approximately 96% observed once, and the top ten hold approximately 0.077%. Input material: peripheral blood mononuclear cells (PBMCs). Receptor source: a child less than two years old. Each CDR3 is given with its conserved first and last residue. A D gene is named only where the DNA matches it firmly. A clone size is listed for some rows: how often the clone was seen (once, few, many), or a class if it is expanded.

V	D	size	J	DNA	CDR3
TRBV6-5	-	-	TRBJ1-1	TGTGCCAGCAGTCCATTCAGGGGCATGAACACTGAAGCTTTCTTT	CASSPFRGMNTEAFF
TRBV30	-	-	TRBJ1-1	TGTGCCTGGGGGGGTCGGGGCGGCCTAGGGACTGAAGCTTTCTTT	CAWGGRGGLGTEAFF
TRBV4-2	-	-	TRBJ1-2	TGTGCCAGCAGCCAAGATGGGAGCGATGGCTACACCTTC	CASSQDGSDGYTF
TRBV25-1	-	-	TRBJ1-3	TGTGCCAGCAGTACCCCGTTTGGGAACACCATATATTTT	CASSTPFGNTIYF
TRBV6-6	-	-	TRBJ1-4	TGTGCCAGCAGTTACCAGTTTAATGAAAAACTGTTTTTT	CASSYQFNEKLFF
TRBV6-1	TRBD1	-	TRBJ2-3	TGTGCCAGCAGTGTCCGGGACAGGGAAGATACGCAGTATTTT	CASSVRDREDTQYF
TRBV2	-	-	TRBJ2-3	TGTGCCAGCATTTTAGACTACCTTAGCACAGATACGCAGTATTTT	CASILDYLSTDTQYF
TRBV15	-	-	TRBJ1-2	TGTGCCACCAGCAGAGTCCCAGGAGCTAACTATGGCTACACCTTC	CATSRVPGANYGYTF
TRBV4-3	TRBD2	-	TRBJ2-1	TGCGCCAGCAGCCAAGAATGGGGGCAACTAGCGGGAGGCCCCAATGAGCAGTTCTTC	CASSQEWGQLAGGPNEQFF
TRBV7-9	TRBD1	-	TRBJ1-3	TGTGCCAGCAGCTCAGGGGGCGAGGGAAACACCATATATTTT	CASSSGGEGNTIYF
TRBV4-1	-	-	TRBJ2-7	TGCGCCAGCAGCCAGGAACTTCACAGGGTCTACGAGCAGTACTTC	CASSQELHRVYEQYF
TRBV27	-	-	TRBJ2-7	TGTGCCAGCAGTCCCGGGACTCCTCCCTACGAGCAGTACTTC	CASSPGTPPYEQYF
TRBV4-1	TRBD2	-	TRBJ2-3	TGCGCCAGCAGCCAGGGGAGCGGGAGGACCACAGATACGCAGTATTTT	CASSQGSGRTTDTQYF
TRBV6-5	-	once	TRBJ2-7	TGTGCCAGCAGTTACGGCGACGGGGGTAGCTCCTACGAGCAGTACTTC	CASSYGDGGSSYEQYF
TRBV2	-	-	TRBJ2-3	TGTGCCAGCCGCTGGACATCGAGCACAGATACGCAGTATTTT	CASRWTSSTDTQYF
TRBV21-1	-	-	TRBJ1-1	TGTGCCAGCAGCAAAGGATGGAGCAGGGGCTTCATGAACACTGAAGCTTTCTTT	CASSKGWSRGFMNTEAFF
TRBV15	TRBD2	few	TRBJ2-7	TGTGCCACCAGCAGAGATAAAGCGGGGCGGAGTTACGAGCAGTACTTC	CATSRDKAGRSYEQYF
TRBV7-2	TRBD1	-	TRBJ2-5	TGTGCCAGCAGCGTCGGGACAGGGAAAGAGACCCAGTACTTC	CASSVGTGKETQYF
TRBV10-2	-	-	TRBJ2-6	TGCGCCAGCCACTCTGGGGCCAACGTCCTGACTTTC	CASHSGANVLTF
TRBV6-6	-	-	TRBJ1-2	TGTGCCAGCAGTTACCGGGACAACTATGGCTACACCTTC	CASSYRDNYGYTF
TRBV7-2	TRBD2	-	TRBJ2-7	TGTGCCAGCAGCTCCCCTCCTAGCGGGACCTACGAGCAGTACTTC	CASSSPPSGTYEQYF
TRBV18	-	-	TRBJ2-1	TGTGCCAGCTCACCACCCCGGAGTAGCTACAATGAGCAGTTCTTC	CASSPPRSSYNEQFF
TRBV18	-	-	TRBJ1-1	TGTGCCAGCTCACCATACGGGAAGAGCACTGAAGCTTTCTTT	CASSPYGKSTEAFF
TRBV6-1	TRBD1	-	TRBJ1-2	TGTGCCAGCAGTGAAATTGGGACAGGGCCCTATGGCTACACCTTC	CASSEIGTGPYGYTF
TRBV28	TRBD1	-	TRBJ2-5	TGTGCCAGCAGTTTATACGTGCGACAGGGAGAGACCCAGTACTTC	CASSLYVRQGETQYF
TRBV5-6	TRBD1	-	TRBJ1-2	TGTGCCAGCAGCTTACAGGGGAACTATGGCTACACCTTC	CASSLQGNYGYTF
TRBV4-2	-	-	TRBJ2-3	TGTGCCAGCAGCCAAGAGGGCACAGATACGCAGTATTTT	CASSQEGTDTQYF
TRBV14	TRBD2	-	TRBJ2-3	TGTGCCAGCAGTCTACGGGGGGGAAGAGTGGCAGATACGCAGTATTTT	CASSLRGGRVADTQYF
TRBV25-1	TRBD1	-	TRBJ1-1	TGTGCCAGCAGTGGACAGGGCACTGAAGCTTTCTTT	CASSGQGTEAFF
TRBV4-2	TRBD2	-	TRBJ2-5	TGTGCCAGCAGCCCCGGGACTAGCGGGAGGAGGGAGCAGTACTTC	CASSPGTSGRREQYF
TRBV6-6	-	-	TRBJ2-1	TGTGCCAGCAGTTACTCGATAGGGGGTGGTCCTATGGAGATGTTCTTC	CASSYSIGGGPMEMFF
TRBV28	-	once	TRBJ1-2	TGTGCCAGCAGTTTGGGGGGCGCAAGTGGCTATGGCTACACCTTC	CASSLGGASGYGYTF
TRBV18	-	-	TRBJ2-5	TGTGCCAGCTCACCAAGGACGTCGGGGAAGGAGACCCAGTACTTC	CASSPRTSGKETQYF
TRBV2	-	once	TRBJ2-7	TGTGCCAGCAGTGTCCTCCGGGACTTCCTCCCCCACGAGCAGTACTTC	CASSVLRDFLPHEQYF
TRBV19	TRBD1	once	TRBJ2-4	TGTGCCAGTAGTACCCCAGGGGGCGAAGCCAAAAACATTCAGTACTTC	CASSTPGGEAKNIQYF
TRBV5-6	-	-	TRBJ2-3	TGTGCCAGCAGCTTGACTTGGGGCACAGATACGCAGTATTTT	CASSLTWGTDTQYF
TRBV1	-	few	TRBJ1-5	TGCACCAGCAGCCCACGGACAGGGGGCTGGCATTTT	CTSSPRTGGWHF
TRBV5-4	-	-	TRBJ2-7	TGCGCCAGCAGCCAAGACTACTACCTCTACGAGCAGTACTTC	CASSQDYYLYEQYF
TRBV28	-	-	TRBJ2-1	TGTGCCAGCTCGACTCCGAATGAGCAGTTCTTC	CASSTPNEQFF
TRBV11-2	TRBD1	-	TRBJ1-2	TGTGCCAGCAGCTTAGTCGACAGGGGCTATGGCTACACCTTC	CASSLVDRGYGYTF
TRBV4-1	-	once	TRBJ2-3	TGCGCCAGCAGCCAAGACAGCACAGATACGCAGTATTTT	CASSQDSTDTQYF